The rows below give T cell receptor beta chains drawn from one sample of a study of patients and donors after allogeneic stem cell transplantation. MiXCR was run by TCRdb on the RT-PCR reads, yielding one entry per CDR3 protein. Among approximately 200,000 distinct CDR3 sequences listed, around 40% were seen once. The specimen sequenced was blood, either unsorted or a sorted T cell fraction (not recorded which). The source of these receptors is a human donor who was either an allogeneic HSCT recipient or a stem cell or donor lymphocyte infusion donor (not recorded which). It is not recorded whose cells these are; they may come from a transplant donor. The CDR3 runs from the conserved cysteine through the conserved F or W. A D gene is named only where the DNA matches it firmly. The size field is filled for only some rows; it gives once, few, many or a size class.

abundance: -; j_gene: TRBJ2-3; v_gene: TRBV30; d_gene: TRBD2; CDR3aa: CAWSPRGADTQYF; CDR3nt: TGTGCCTGGAGTCCCCGGGGGGCAGATACGCAGTATTTT
abundance: few; j_gene: TRBJ1-5; v_gene: TRBV6-2/TRBV6-3; d_gene: TRBD1; CDR3aa: CASSPRTGSNQPQHF; CDR3nt: TGTGCCAGCAGCCCTCGGACAGGGAGCAATCAGCCCCAGCATTTT
abundance: -; j_gene: TRBJ2-4; v_gene: TRBV20-1; d_gene: -; CDR3aa: CSVLYRRNKNIQYF; CDR3nt: TGCAGTGTCCTGTACCGACGCAACAAAAACATTCAGTACTTC
abundance: -; j_gene: TRBJ1-6; v_gene: TRBV11-3; d_gene: -; CDR3aa: CASSFTGGAPLHF; CDR3nt: TGTGCCAGCAGCTTCACAGGCGGCGCACCCCTCCACTTT
abundance: -; j_gene: TRBJ1-6; v_gene: TRBV2; d_gene: -; CDR3aa: CASSEVGQDNSPLHF; CDR3nt: TGTGCCAGCAGTGAAGTCGGGCAGGACAATTCACCCCTCCACTTT
abundance: -; j_gene: TRBJ2-4; v_gene: TRBV12-3/TRBV12-4; d_gene: -; CDR3aa: CASSSGVLSDIQYF; CDR3nt: TGTGCCAGCAGCTCGGGAGTCCTTTCGGACATTCAGTACTTC
abundance: few; j_gene: TRBJ1-4; v_gene: TRBV5-1; d_gene: -; CDR3aa: CASSLNPSEKLFF; CDR3nt: TGCGCCAGCAGCTTGAATCCGAGTGAAAAACTGTTTTTT
abundance: -; j_gene: TRBJ2-5; v_gene: TRBV6-6; d_gene: TRBD2; CDR3aa: CASSATSGAQETQYF; CDR3nt: TGTGCCAGCAGCGCAACTAGCGGAGCGCAAGAGACCCAGTACTTC
abundance: -; j_gene: TRBJ2-1; v_gene: TRBV20-1; d_gene: -; CDR3aa: CSAGHSASYNEQFF; CDR3nt: TGCAGTGCTGGCCACAGTGCTTCCTACAATGAGCAGTTCTTC
abundance: -; j_gene: TRBJ1-3; v_gene: TRBV6-6; d_gene: -; CDR3aa: CASSYSRQLDYTIYF; CDR3nt: TGTGCCAGCAGTTACTCAAGACAGTTGGACTACACCATATATTTT
abundance: -; j_gene: TRBJ1-4; v_gene: TRBV10-3; d_gene: -; CDR3aa: CAISEGRTNEKLFF; CDR3nt: TGTGCCATCAGTGAGGGCCGGACTAATGAAAAACTGTTTTTT
abundance: few; j_gene: TRBJ1-6; v_gene: TRBV7-3; d_gene: -; CDR3aa: CASSFPRGRISPLHF; CDR3nt: TGTGCCAGCAGCTTCCCTCGGGGCAGAATTTCACCCCTCCACTTT
abundance: -; j_gene: TRBJ1-1; v_gene: TRBV4-1; d_gene: -; CDR3aa: CASRVQGNGETEAFF; CDR3nt: TGCGCCAGCAGAGTGCAGGGGAACGGAGAAACTGAAGCTTTCTTT
abundance: -; j_gene: TRBJ2-1; v_gene: TRBV6-6; d_gene: TRBD2; CDR3aa: CASSYSREGEQFF; CDR3nt: TGTGCCAGCAGTTACTCTCGGGAGGGTGAGCAGTTCTTC
abundance: -; j_gene: TRBJ2-7; v_gene: TRBV27; d_gene: TRBD1; CDR3aa: CVSSPRTGSFYEQYF; CDR3nt: TGTGTCAGCAGCCCCAGGACAGGGAGCTTCTACGAGCAGTACTTC
abundance: few; j_gene: TRBJ1-1; v_gene: TRBV4-2; d_gene: TRBD1; CDR3aa: CASSHQDRTDTEAFF; CDR3nt: TGTGCCAGCAGCCACCAGGACAGGACGGACACTGAAGCTTTCTTT
abundance: few; j_gene: TRBJ2-1; v_gene: TRBV15; d_gene: -; CDR3aa: CATSRVRAVGNEQFF; CDR3nt: TGTGCCACCAGCAGAGTCAGGGCCGTTGGGAATGAGCAGTTCTTC
abundance: -; j_gene: TRBJ1-2; v_gene: TRBV10-3; d_gene: -; CDR3aa: CAISDPDSRGYTF; CDR3nt: TGTGCCATCAGTGATCCTGACAGTCGCGGCTACACCTTC
abundance: few; j_gene: TRBJ1-6; v_gene: TRBV5-6; d_gene: TRBD1; CDR3aa: CASSFGTGDSPLHF; CDR3nt: TGTGCCAGCAGCTTCGGGACAGGGGATTCACCCCTCCACTTT
abundance: few; j_gene: TRBJ1-2; v_gene: TRBV4-1; d_gene: -; CDR3aa: CASSQDGYYGYTF; CDR3nt: TGCGCCAGCAGCCAAGATGGGTACTATGGCTACACCTTC
abundance: -; j_gene: TRBJ2-1; v_gene: TRBV12-3/TRBV12-4; d_gene: -; CDR3aa: CASTLELASYNEQFF; CDR3nt: TGTGCCAGCACCCTCGAGCTAGCCTCCTACAATGAGCAGTTCTTC
abundance: -; j_gene: TRBJ2-4; v_gene: TRBV14; d_gene: -; CDR3aa: CASSPSPREGIQYF; CDR3nt: TGTGCCAGCAGCCCCTCTCCCCGGGAAGGCATTCAGTACTTC
abundance: -; j_gene: TRBJ1-4; v_gene: TRBV5-1; d_gene: -; CDR3aa: CASSLVEGEKLFF; CDR3nt: TGCGCCAGCAGCTTGGTTGAGGGGGAAAAACTGTTTTTT
abundance: few; j_gene: TRBJ2-7; v_gene: TRBV20-1; d_gene: -; CDR3aa: CSARGRRSYEQYF; CDR3nt: TGCAGTGCTAGAGGGCGGCGCTCCTACGAGCAGTACTTC
abundance: few; j_gene: TRBJ1-5; v_gene: TRBV2; d_gene: TRBD1; CDR3aa: CASSGQGTRNQPQHF; CDR3nt: TGTGCCAGCAGCGGACAGGGGACGCGCAATCAGCCCCAGCATTTT
abundance: few; j_gene: TRBJ2-5; v_gene: TRBV24-1; d_gene: -; CDR3aa: CATSTTRDKQETQYF; CDR3nt: TGTGCCACCAGCACCACTCGAGACAAACAAGAGACCCAGTACTTC
abundance: few; j_gene: TRBJ1-1; v_gene: TRBV28; d_gene: -; CDR3aa: CASNTKNTEAFF; CDR3nt: TGTGCCAGCAATACAAAGAACACTGAAGCTTTCTTT
abundance: few; j_gene: TRBJ2-4; v_gene: TRBV15; d_gene: -; CDR3aa: CATSRDQGNIQYF; CDR3nt: TGTGCCACCAGCAGGGATCAGGGGAACATTCAGTACTTC
abundance: -; j_gene: TRBJ2-5; v_gene: TRBV11-2; d_gene: TRBD2; CDR3aa: CASSLGVQRGQKETQYF; CDR3nt: TGTGCCAGCAGCTTAGGGGTCCAGCGGGGCCAGAAAGAGACCCAGTACTTC
abundance: -; j_gene: TRBJ1-1; v_gene: TRBV6-6; d_gene: TRBD1; CDR3aa: CASRPGQFNTEAFF; CDR3nt: TGTGCCAGCAGACCGGGACAGTTCAACACTGAAGCTTTCTTT
abundance: -; j_gene: TRBJ1-2; v_gene: TRBV12-3/TRBV12-4; d_gene: -; CDR3aa: CASRGPDGYTF; CDR3nt: TGTGCCAGCAGAGGACCGGATGGCTACACCTTC
abundance: -; j_gene: TRBJ1-1; v_gene: TRBV12-3/TRBV12-4; d_gene: -; CDR3aa: CASSLALTEAFF; CDR3nt: TGTGCCAGCAGTTTAGCGCTCACTGAAGCTTTCTTT
abundance: -; j_gene: TRBJ2-2; v_gene: TRBV18; d_gene: -; CDR3aa: CASSPPWTAPGELFF; CDR3nt: TGTGCCAGCTCACCACCGTGGACTGCCCCCGGGGAGCTGTTTTTT
abundance: once; j_gene: TRBJ1-1; v_gene: TRBV3-1; d_gene: -; CDR3aa: CASSQEAHRVADTEAFF; CDR3nt: TGTGCCAGCAGCCAAGAAGCTCACAGGGTGGCGGACACTGAAGCTTTCTTT
abundance: few; j_gene: TRBJ1-3; v_gene: TRBV20-1; d_gene: -; CDR3aa: CSARKGGSGNTIYF; CDR3nt: TGCAGTGCTAGAAAAGGCGGCTCTGGAAACACCATATATTTT
abundance: -; j_gene: TRBJ2-7; v_gene: TRBV28; d_gene: -; CDR3aa: CASSLIVGPGNPYEQYF; CDR3nt: TGTGCCAGCAGTTTAATCGTCGGCCCAGGGAACCCCTACGAGCAGTACTTC
abundance: -; j_gene: TRBJ2-1; v_gene: TRBV12-3/TRBV12-4; d_gene: TRBD2; CDR3aa: CASRNSGGAYNEQFF; CDR3nt: TGTGCCAGCAGGAATAGCGGGGGGGCCTACAATGAGCAGTTCTTC
abundance: few; j_gene: TRBJ2-7; v_gene: TRBV10-1; d_gene: -; CDR3aa: CASSSGANYEQYF; CDR3nt: TGCGCCAGCAGTTCCGGGGCCAACTACGAGCAGTACTTC
abundance: many; j_gene: TRBJ1-2; v_gene: TRBV29-1; d_gene: -; CDR3aa: CSVQPSSLGGYTF; CDR3nt: TGCAGCGTCCAACCCAGCTCTCTTGGTGGCTACACCTTC
abundance: -; j_gene: TRBJ1-2; v_gene: TRBV20-1; d_gene: -; CDR3aa: CSASGEGWGYTF; CDR3nt: TGCAGTGCGTCCGGAGAGGGGTGGGGCTACACCTTC
abundance: few; j_gene: TRBJ1-1; v_gene: TRBV5-1; d_gene: TRBD1; CDR3aa: CASSLGDRRAEAFF; CDR3nt: TGCGCCAGCAGCTTGGGGGACAGGAGGGCTGAAGCTTTCTTT
abundance: -; j_gene: TRBJ2-6; v_gene: TRBV27; d_gene: -; CDR3aa: CASSLSRRTLVANVLTF; CDR3nt: TGTGCCAGCAGTTTATCTAGACGGACCTTGGTGGCCAACGTCCTGACTTTC
abundance: -; j_gene: TRBJ2-1; v_gene: TRBV20-1; d_gene: -; CDR3aa: CSARDKDGGPYNEQFF; CDR3nt: TGCAGTGCTAGAGATAAGGATGGGGGGCCCTACAATGAGCAGTTCTTC
abundance: many; j_gene: TRBJ1-5; v_gene: TRBV12-3/TRBV12-4; d_gene: -; CDR3aa: CASSLGLTGTNQPQHF; CDR3nt: TGTGCCAGCAGTTTAGGTCTGACAGGTACCAATCAGCCCCAGCATTTT
abundance: -; j_gene: TRBJ1-1; v_gene: TRBV5-1; d_gene: TRBD1; CDR3aa: CASSSIRYRDRNTEAFF; CDR3nt: TGCGCCAGCAGCTCCATCCGCTACCGGGACAGGAACACTGAAGCTTTCTTT
abundance: -; j_gene: TRBJ1-5; v_gene: TRBV6-5; d_gene: -; CDR3aa: CASTAGGNQPQHF; CDR3nt: TGTGCCAGCACCGCTGGAGGCAATCAGCCCCAGCATTTT
abundance: -; j_gene: TRBJ1-2; v_gene: TRBV12-3/TRBV12-4; d_gene: TRBD1; CDR3aa: CASRPGTGDYGYTF; CDR3nt: TGTGCCAGCAGACCGGGGACAGGGGACTATGGCTACACCTTC
abundance: -; j_gene: TRBJ1-2; v_gene: TRBV6-5; d_gene: -; CDR3aa: CASSYQAGAYGYTF; CDR3nt: TGTGCCAGCAGTTACCAGGCAGGGGCCTATGGCTACACCTTC
abundance: -; j_gene: TRBJ2-5; v_gene: TRBV12-3/TRBV12-4; d_gene: TRBD1; CDR3aa: CASRANRGQETQYF; CDR3nt: TGTGCCAGCAGGGCGAACAGGGGTCAAGAGACCCAGTACTTC
abundance: -; j_gene: TRBJ2-3; v_gene: TRBV11-2; d_gene: -; CDR3aa: CASRMPGASTDTQYF; CDR3nt: TGTGCCAGCAGGATGCCCGGGGCTAGCACAGATACGCAGTATTTT
abundance: -; j_gene: TRBJ2-5; v_gene: TRBV11-1; d_gene: TRBD2; CDR3aa: CASSSSAGGQETQYF; CDR3nt: TGTGCCAGCAGCTCGTCTGCGGGGGGGCAAGAGACCCAGTACTTC
abundance: few; j_gene: TRBJ1-2; v_gene: TRBV15; d_gene: -; CDR3aa: CATSRELTANYGYTF; CDR3nt: TGTGCCACCAGCAGAGAGTTAACCGCCAACTATGGCTACACCTTC